A single sample gave rise to the 8 T cell receptor beta chains below, sequenced in a study of T cell changes during pregnancy in multiple sclerosis. Some clones are missing from TCRdb's copy, which holds only in-frame ones; the method was immunoSEQ multiplex PCR. The sample yields under 55,000 clones, roughly 94% seen once. This specimen was CD4+ T cells from peripheral blood mononuclear cells, taken in the third trimester of pregnancy. These receptors all stem from a female donor with multiple sclerosis, enrolled in a pregnancy study.

In this sample, this clone turned up a few times. The chain couples TRBV11-2 to TRBJ1-4, with D maybe TRBD1 (6 bases). The length of the CDR3 is 14 residues. Germline assignment: CDR1 SGHAT and CDR2 FQNNGV. V gave up 1 base and J gave up 7 bases, with 10 bases separating them. CDR3 sequence: CASSLAGGVEKLFF. CDR3 nucleotides: TGTGCCAGCAGCTTAGCTGGGGGCGTTGAAAAACTGTTTTTT.

This chain links TRBV5-1 with TRBJ1-5; D ambiguous. This CDR3 has 13 amino acids. Per germline, CDR1 SGHRS and CDR2 YFSETQ. Trimming removed 1 base from V and 1 base from J, with 3 bases in between. This chain's CDR3 is CASSLLSNQPQHF. The CDR3 nucleotides read TGCGCCAGCAGCTTGCTGAGCAATCAGCCCCAGCATTTT.

The chain has TRBV5-1 and TRBJ1-1, with 8 bases that match TRBD1. After removal of 6 bases from V and 2 bases from J, the junction contained 9 bases not matched to a gene. CDR3 length equals 15 residues. Germline CDR1 reads SGHRS; CDR2 reads YFSETQ. Here the CDR3 DNA reads TGCGCCAGCACCTCCAAAGGACAGGGCAACACTGAAGCTTTCTTT. This codes for CASTSKGQGNTEAFF.

This chain connects TRBV30 to TRBJ1-2; D gene unclear. The CDR3 spans 14 residues. The V gene lost 0 bases and the J gene lost 6 bases, with 14 bases spanning the gap. The germline V gene has CDR1 GTSNPN and CDR2 SVGIG (reference sequence). Written as DNA, the CDR3 is TGTGCCTGGAGTGTCGGCACGATCCAGGATGGCTACACCTTC. Its translation: CAWSVGTIQDGYTF.

The chain couples TRBV6-6 to TRBJ2-7; D remains unclear. Germline CDR1 is MNHNY and CDR2 is SVGAGI (reference sequence). Trimming cost V 3 bases and J 4 bases, with 7 bases left between them. The CDR3 covers 12 residues. This chain's CDR3 is CASSYEVYEQYF. The CDR3 bases are TGTGCCAGCAGTTATGAGGTATACGAGCAGTACTTC.

The CDR3 DNA follows: TGTGCCAGCAGCTTGGGGGGCTACTCGCGGACTGAAGCTTTCTTT. Its protein is CASSLGGYSRTEAFF. J is TRBJ1-1 and V is TRBV5-6, with D possibly being TRBD1 (5 bases). Trimming removed 0 bases at V and 5 bases at J, with 14 bases between. Germline V gene lookup returns CDR1 SGHDT and CDR2 YYEEEE. The CDR3 sequence is 15 residues long. The variable domain in full, with the rest retrieved from reference TRBV5-6 and TRBJ1-1, is DAGVTQSPTHLIKTRGQQVTLRCSPKSGHDTVSWYQQALGQGPQFIFQYYEEEERQRGNFPDRFSGHQFPNYSSELNVNALLLGDSALYLCASSLGGYSRTEAFFGQGTRLTVV.

The chain is built from TRBV7-9 and TRBJ2-1, with D perhaps matching TRBD2 (6 bases). Germline lookup yields CDR1 SEHNR and CDR2 FQNEAQ (reference sequence). Trimming shortened V by 5 bases and J by 1 base, and 18 bases separated the two germline ends. The CDR3 covers 17 residues. The chain's CDR3 is CASSLGRGIRSYNEQFF. In nucleotides, the CDR3 is TGTGCCAGCAGCCTGGGTCGGGGGATTCGATCCTACAATGAGCAGTTCTTC.

This chain uses TRBV9 with TRBJ2-1; 8 nucleotides align to TRBD2. Germline V gene data show CDR1 as SGDLS and CDR2 as YYNGEE. Losses at the gene ends were 4 bases for V and 7 bases for J; bases not matched to a gene: 16. The CDR3 length is 17 residues. CDR3 DNA sequence: TGTGCCAGCAGCCCCCGAGGGAGCGGGAGTGGGTCTAATGAGCAGTTCTTC. It is translated as CASSPRGSGSGSNEQFF.